A selection of T cell receptor beta chains follows, all from one sample in a study of shared clonotypes between healthy human individuals. TCRdb's copy holds only in-frame clones and misses some; the assay was immunoSEQ multiplex PCR. The sample consists of approximately 740,000 clones, approximately 79% of them appearing once. Sequenced input: memory CD4+ T cells sorted from blood. The receptors were sampled from a young woman in good health. Each CDR3 is given with its conserved first and last residue. A D gene is named only where the DNA matches it firmly. Clone size, where shown, is once, few, many, or a class for clones that have expanded.

>NA|NA|TRBJ2-2|TRBV2
CASEDTGELFF
TGTGCCAGTGAGGACACCGGGGAGCTGTTTTTT
>NA|NA|TRBJ1-1|TRBV28
CASSRHETTFF
TGTGCCAGCAGTAGGCACGAAACTACTTTCTTT
>NA|NA|TRBJ1-1|TRBV7-6
CASSSRAGRTNTEAFF
TGTGCCAGCAGCTCACGGGCTGGACGGACGAACACTGAAGCTTTCTTT
>few|NA|TRBJ2-5|TRBV6-5
CASSYDGSRTQYF
TGTGCCAGCAGTTACGATGGCTCTCGGACCCAGTACTTC
>NA|TRBD1|TRBJ1-2|TRBV28
CASSLSDRVGRYTF
TGTGCCAGCAGTTTATCCGACAGGGTCGGTAGGTACACCTTC
>NA|NA|TRBJ1-2|TRBV13
CASSLVQGYYGYTF
TGTGCCAGCAGCTTAGTTCAGGGATACTATGGCTACACCTTC
>NA|NA|TRBJ2-1|TRBV11-3
CASSLGGYNEQFF
TGTGCCAGCAGCTTAGGCGGATACAATGAGCAGTTCTTC
>NA|TRBD1|TRBJ1-1|TRBV2
CASTMDRAEAFF
TGTGCCAGCACGATGGACAGGGCTGAAGCTTTCTTT
>NA|NA|TRBJ1-2|TRBV15
CATSRLSGMNYGYTF
TGTGCCACCAGCCGATTGTCAGGGATGAACTATGGCTACACCTTC
>NA|TRBD2|TRBJ2-5|TRBV19
CASSAPGTSVQETQYF
TGTGCCAGTAGTGCCCCCGGGACTAGCGTACAAGAGACCCAGTACTTC
>NA|NA|TRBJ1-2|TRBV7-2
CASSQADYGYTF
TGTGCCAGCAGCCAGGCAGACTATGGCTACACCTTC
>many|NA|TRBJ2-5|TRBV7-2
CASSLFQETQYF
TGTGCCAGCAGCTTATTCCAAGAGACCCAGTACTTC
>NA|NA|TRBJ1-1|TRBV19
CASSTPGTIFEAFF
TGTGCCAGTAGTACTCCCGGGACCATATTTGAAGCTTTCTTT
>NA|TRBD1|TRBJ1-5|TRBV2
CASSGRTGDLYSNQPQHF
TGTGCCAGCAGTGGGAGGACAGGGGACCTTTATAGCAATCAGCCCCAGCATTTT
>NA|TRBD2|TRBJ2-5|TRBV7-2
CASRPGGGETQYF
TGTGCCAGCAGGCCGGGAGGTGGTGAGACCCAGTACTTC
>NA|NA|TRBJ2-7|TRBV6-5
CASRGLGEQYF
TGTGCCAGCAGAGGACTCGGCGAGCAGTACTTC
>NA|NA|TRBJ1-2|TRBV28
CASSFGNSNYGYTF
TGTGCCAGCAGTTTCGGGAATTCTAACTATGGCTACACCTTC
>NA|TRBD2|TRBJ2-7|TRBV10-2
CASGGTSGYEQYF
TGCGCCAGCGGAGGGACTAGCGGCTACGAGCAGTACTTC
>NA|NA|TRBJ1-1|TRBV19
CASSTGGRTEAFF
TGTGCCAGTAGTACTGGGGGACGCACTGAAGCTTTCTTT
>NA|NA|TRBJ2-1|TRBV7-2
CASSLALRLGSYNEQFF
TGTGCCAGCAGCTTAGCCCTCAGACTGGGCTCCTACAATGAGCAGTTCTTC
>NA|TRBD1|TRBJ2-2|TRBV7-2
CASSSGTAFTGELFF
TGTGCCAGCAGCTCCGGGACAGCGTTTACCGGGGAGCTGTTTTTT
>once|NA|TRBJ2-5|TRBV29-1
CSVDVIQETQYF
TGCAGCGTTGATGTGATCCAAGAGACCCAGTACTTC
>NA|TRBD2|TRBJ2-3|TRBV4-1
CASSSTSGGTDTQYF
TGCGCCAGCAGCTCAACCAGCGGGGGCACAGATACGCAGTATTTT
>NA|NA|TRBJ1-6|TRBV10-3
CATQTSSYNSPLHF
TGTGCCACTCAAACGAGCTCCTATAATTCACCCCTCCACTTT
>NA|TRBD1|TRBJ2-1|TRBV18
CASAPGTGNEQFF
TGTGCCAGCGCCCCCGGGACAGGGAATGAGCAGTTCTTC